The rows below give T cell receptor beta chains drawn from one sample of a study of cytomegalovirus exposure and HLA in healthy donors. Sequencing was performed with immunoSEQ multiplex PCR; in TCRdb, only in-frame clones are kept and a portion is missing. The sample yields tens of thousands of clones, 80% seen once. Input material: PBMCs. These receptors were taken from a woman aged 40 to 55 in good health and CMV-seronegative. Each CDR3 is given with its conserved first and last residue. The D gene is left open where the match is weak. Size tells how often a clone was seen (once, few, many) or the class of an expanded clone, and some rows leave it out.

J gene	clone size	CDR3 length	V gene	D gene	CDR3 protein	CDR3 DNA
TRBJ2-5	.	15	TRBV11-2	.	CASSLTSQVQETQYF	TGTGCCAGCAGCTTGACAAGCCAGGTGCAAGAGACCCAGTACTTC
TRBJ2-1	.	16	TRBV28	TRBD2	CASSSAGGRGYNEQFF	TGTGCCAGCAGTTCAGCGGGCGGGAGAGGCTACAATGAGCAGTTCTTC
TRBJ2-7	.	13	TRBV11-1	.	CASSLALTYEQYF	TGTGCCAGCAGCTTAGCGCTAACCTACGAGCAGTACTTC
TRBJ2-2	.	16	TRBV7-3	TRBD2	CASSLNSGGRTGELFF	TGTGCCAGCAGCTTAAACTCGGGAGGACGGACCGGGGAGCTGTTTTTT
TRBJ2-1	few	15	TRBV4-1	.	CASGAGLSSYNEQFF	TGCGCCAGCGGAGCAGGGCTGAGTTCCTACAATGAGCAGTTCTTC
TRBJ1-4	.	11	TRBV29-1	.	CSVRSNEKLFF	TGCAGCGTTCGGTCTAATGAAAAACTGTTTTTT
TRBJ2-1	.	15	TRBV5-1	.	CASSFGGLTYNEQFF	TGCGCCAGCAGCTTCGGAGGGCTAACCTACAATGAGCAGTTCTTC
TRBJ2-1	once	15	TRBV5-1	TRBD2	CASSLVASGANEQFF	TGCGCCAGCAGCTTGGTGGCTAGCGGAGCCAATGAGCAGTTCTTC
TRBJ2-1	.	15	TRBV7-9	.	CASSSQAVVGNEQFF	TGTGCCAGCAGCTCACAGGCGGTGGTGGGAAATGAGCAGTTCTTC
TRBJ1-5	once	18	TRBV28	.	CASRTKGTSGHSNQPQHF	TGTGCCAGCCGGACGAAAGGGACTTCTGGGCATAGCAATCAGCCCCAGCATTTT
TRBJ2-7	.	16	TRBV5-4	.	CASSLGLGQASDEQYF	TGTGCCAGCAGCTTGGGTTTGGGCCAGGCCTCCGACGAGCAGTACTTC
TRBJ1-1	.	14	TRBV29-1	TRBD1	CSVRTGALSTEAFF	TGCAGCGTCCGGACAGGGGCGCTAAGCACTGAAGCTTTCTTT
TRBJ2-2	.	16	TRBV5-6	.	CASSFIIGQGPGELFF	TGTGCCAGCAGCTTCATCATAGGCCAGGGCCCCGGGGAGCTGTTTTTT
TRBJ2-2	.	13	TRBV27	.	CASSLIPSGELFF	TGTGCCAGCAGTTTAATTCCCTCCGGGGAGCTGTTTTTT
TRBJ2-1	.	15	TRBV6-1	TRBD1	CAGRTGDHIYNEQFF	TGTGCCGGCAGGACAGGGGATCATATCTACAATGAGCAGTTCTTC
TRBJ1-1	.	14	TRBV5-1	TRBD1	CASSGGTAGTEAFF	TGCGCCAGCAGCGGAGGGACAGCCGGCACTGAAGCTTTCTTT
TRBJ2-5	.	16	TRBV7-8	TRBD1	CASSPTAGTGTETQYF	TGTGCCAGCAGCCCGACAGCGGGGACAGGGACGGAGACCCAGTACTTC
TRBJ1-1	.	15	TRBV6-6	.	CASSRVLGLNTEAFF	TGTGCCAGCAGTAGAGTGCTGGGGCTGAACACTGAAGCTTTCTTT
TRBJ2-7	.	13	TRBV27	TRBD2	CASSLAGGYEQYF	TGTGCCAGCAGCTTAGCGGGAGGTTACGAGCAGTACTTC
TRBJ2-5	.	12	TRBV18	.	CASSSAGETQYF	TGTGCCAGCTCATCGGCGGGTGAGACCCAGTACTTC
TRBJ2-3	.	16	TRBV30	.	CAWSVIPGQFPDTQYF	TGTGCCTGGAGTGTTATCCCAGGGCAATTTCCAGATACGCAGTATTTT
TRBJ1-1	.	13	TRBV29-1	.	CSVDGGAGTEAFF	TGCAGCGTTGATGGGGGGGCTGGCACTGAAGCTTTCTTT
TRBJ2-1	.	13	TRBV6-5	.	CASSQGSYNEQFF	TGTGCCAGCAGTCAGGGATCCTACAATGAGCAGTTCTTC
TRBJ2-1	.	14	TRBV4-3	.	CASSQQLVHNEQFF	TGCGCCAGCAGCCAGCAACTAGTCCACAATGAGCAGTTCTTC
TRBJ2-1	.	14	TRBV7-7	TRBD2	CASSFSGSSDPQFF	TGTGCTAGCAGCTTTAGCGGGAGTTCGGACCCACAGTTCTTC
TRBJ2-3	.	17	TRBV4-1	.	CASSQVGAGMRTDTQYF	TGCGCCAGCAGCCAAGTTGGGGCGGGGATGAGGACAGATACGCAGTATTTT
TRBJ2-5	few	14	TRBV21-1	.	CASCLIRRFETQYF	TGTGCCAGCTGCCTTATTCGTAGATTCGAGACCCAGTACTTC
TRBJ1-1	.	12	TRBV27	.	CASSPQGTEAFF	TGTGCCAGCAGCCCACAGGGAACTGAAGCTTTCTTT
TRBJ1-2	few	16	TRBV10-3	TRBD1	CAISAGQGERDYGYTF	TGTGCCATCAGTGCTGGGCAGGGGGAGAGGGACTATGGCTACACCTTC
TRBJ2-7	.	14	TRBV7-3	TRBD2	CASSLSGRLGEQYF	TGTGCCAGCAGCTTAAGCGGGAGGCTGGGGGAGCAGTACTTC
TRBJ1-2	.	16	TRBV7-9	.	CASSHLSRTGIYGYTF	TGTGCCAGCAGCCATCTCAGCAGGACGGGGATTTATGGCTACACCTTC
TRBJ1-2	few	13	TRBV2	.	CASSITGKEGYTF	TGTGCCAGCAGTATTACAGGGAAAGAAGGCTACACCTTC
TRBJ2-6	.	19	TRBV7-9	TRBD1	CASSLGGGQGALGANVLTF	TGTGCCAGCAGCTTAGGAGGGGGACAGGGGGCTCTGGGGGCCAACGTCCTGACTTTC
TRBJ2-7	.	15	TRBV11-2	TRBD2	CASSLGGLAGGEQYF	TGTGCCAGCAGCTTGGGGGGACTAGCGGGAGGAGAGCAGTACTTC
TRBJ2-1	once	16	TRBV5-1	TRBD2	CASSVLGTSLDNEQFF	TGCGCCAGCAGCGTCCTCGGGACTAGCCTCGACAATGAGCAGTTCTTC
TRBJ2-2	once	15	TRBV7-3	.	CASSLSGENTGELFF	TGTGCCAGCAGCTTAAGTGGAGAGAACACCGGGGAGCTGTTTTTT
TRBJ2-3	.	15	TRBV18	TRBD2	CANSPGLVRTDTQYF	TGTGCCAACTCACCGGGACTAGTTCGCACAGATACGCAGTATTTT
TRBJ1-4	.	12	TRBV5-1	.	CASRTEGEKLFF	TGCGCCAGCAGAACGGAGGGTGAAAAACTGTTTTTT
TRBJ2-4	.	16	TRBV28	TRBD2	CASSLYGRAAKNIQYF	TGTGCCAGCAGTTTATACGGGAGGGCGGCCAAAAACATTCAGTACTTC
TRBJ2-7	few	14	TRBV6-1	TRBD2	CASSQGLAGYEQYF	TGTGCCAGCAGTCAGGGACTAGCGGGATACGAGCAGTACTTC
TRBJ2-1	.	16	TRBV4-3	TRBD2	CASSQDPAGGNNEQFF	TGCGCCAGCAGCCAAGATCCAGCGGGAGGGAACAATGAGCAGTTCTTC
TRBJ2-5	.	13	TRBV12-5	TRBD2	CASRGGLGETQYF	TGTGCTAGCCGCGGGGGGCTGGGAGAGACCCAGTACTTC
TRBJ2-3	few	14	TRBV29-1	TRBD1	CSVKTGSSTDTQYF	TGCAGCGTAAAGACAGGGTCTAGCACAGATACGCAGTATTTT
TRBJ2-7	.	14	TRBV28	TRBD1	CASSWGTGGDEQYF	TGTGCCAGCAGTTGGGGGACAGGGGGCGACGAGCAGTACTTC
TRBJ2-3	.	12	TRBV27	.	CASSLVADTQYF	TGTGCCAGCAGTTTAGTTGCGGATACGCAGTATTTT
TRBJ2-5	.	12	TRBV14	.	CASSQAGLAQYF	TGTGCCAGCAGCCAGGCAGGGTTAGCCCAGTACTTC
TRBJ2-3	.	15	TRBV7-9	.	CASSLGTTAQDPQYF	TGTGCCAGCAGCTTAGGGACAACCGCTCAGGATCCGCAGTATTTT
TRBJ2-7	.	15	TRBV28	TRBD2	CATNREAGAPYEQYF	TGTGCCACCAATCGAGAAGCGGGAGCCCCCTACGAGCAGTACTTC
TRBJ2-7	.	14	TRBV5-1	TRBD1	CASSPGQASYEQYF	TGCGCCAGCAGCCCGGGACAGGCAAGCTACGAGCAGTACTTC
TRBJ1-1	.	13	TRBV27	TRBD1	CASSLELQGTAFF	TGTGCCAGCAGTTTAGAACTACAGGGGACCGCTTTCTTT